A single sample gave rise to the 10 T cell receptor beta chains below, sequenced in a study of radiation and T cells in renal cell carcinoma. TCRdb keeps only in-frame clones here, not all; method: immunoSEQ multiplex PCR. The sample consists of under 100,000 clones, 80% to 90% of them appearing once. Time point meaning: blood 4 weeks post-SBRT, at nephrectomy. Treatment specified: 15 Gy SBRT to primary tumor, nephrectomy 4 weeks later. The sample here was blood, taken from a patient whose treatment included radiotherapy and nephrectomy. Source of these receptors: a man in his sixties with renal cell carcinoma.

CDR3 in DNA: TGTGCCAGCAGCGTGGGCTACAATGAGCAGTTCTTC. Translation: CASSVGYNEQFF. This chain uses TRBV9 with TRBJ2-1; D gene ambiguous. Germline CDR1 is SGDLS and CDR2 is YYNGEE. The CDR3 spans 12 residues. V was trimmed by 2 bases and J by 3 bases, leaving 3 bases between them. The complete variable domain, with remaining parts taken from reference TRBV9 and TRBJ2-1, reads DSGVTQTPKHLITATGQRVTLRCSPRSGDLSVYWYQQSLDQGLQFLIQYYNGEERAKGNILERFSAQQFPDLHSELNLSSLELGDSALYFCASSVGYNEQFFGPGTRLTVL.

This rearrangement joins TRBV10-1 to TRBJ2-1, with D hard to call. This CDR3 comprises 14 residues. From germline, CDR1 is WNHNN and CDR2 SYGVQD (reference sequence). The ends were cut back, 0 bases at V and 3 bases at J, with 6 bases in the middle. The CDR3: CASSESADYNEQFF. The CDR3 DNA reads TGCGCCAGCAGTGAGTCGGCAGACTACAATGAGCAGTTCTTC.

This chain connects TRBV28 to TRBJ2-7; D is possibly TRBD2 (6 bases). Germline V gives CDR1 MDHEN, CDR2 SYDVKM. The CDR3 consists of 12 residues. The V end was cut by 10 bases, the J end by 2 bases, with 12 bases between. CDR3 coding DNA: TGTGCCACCCAACGCGGGGCCTACGAGCAGTACTTC. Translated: CATQRGAYEQYF.

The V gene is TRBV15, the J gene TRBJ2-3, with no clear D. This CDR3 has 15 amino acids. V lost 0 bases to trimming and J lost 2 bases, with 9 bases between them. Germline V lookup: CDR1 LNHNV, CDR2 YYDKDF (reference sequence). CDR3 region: CATSREAVFTDTQYF. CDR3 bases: TGTGCCACCAGCAGAGAGGCGGTGTTCACAGATACGCAGTATTTT.

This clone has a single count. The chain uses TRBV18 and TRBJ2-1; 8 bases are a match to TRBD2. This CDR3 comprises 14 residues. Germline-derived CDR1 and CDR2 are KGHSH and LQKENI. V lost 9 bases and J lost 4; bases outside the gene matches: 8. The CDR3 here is CASSTSGLYNEQFF. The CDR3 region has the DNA TGTGCCAGTTCCACTAGCGGACTGTACAATGAGCAGTTCTTC.

The CDR3 nucleotides are TGTGCCATCAGTGAGGGGGGGGGAAGCACAGATACGCAGTATTTT. Encoded protein: CAISEGGGSTDTQYF. The chain recombines TRBV10-3 with TRBJ2-3; 7 bases line up with TRBD2. V lost 2 bases and J lost 0; bases outside the gene matches: 2. This CDR3 is 15 amino acids long. CDR1 and CDR2 from the germline V gene are ENHRY and SYGVKD.

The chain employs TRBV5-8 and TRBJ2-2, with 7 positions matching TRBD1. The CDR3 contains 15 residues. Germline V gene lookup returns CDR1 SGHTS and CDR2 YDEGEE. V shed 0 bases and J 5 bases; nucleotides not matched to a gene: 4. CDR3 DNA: TGTGCCAGCAGCTTGGAACAGGGGCGGACCGGGGAGCTGTTTTTT. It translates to CASSLEQGRTGELFF.

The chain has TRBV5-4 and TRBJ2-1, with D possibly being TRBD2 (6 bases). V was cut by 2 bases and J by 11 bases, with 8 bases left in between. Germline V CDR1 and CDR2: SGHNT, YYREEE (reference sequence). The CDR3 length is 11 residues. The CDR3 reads CASSFGGKQFF. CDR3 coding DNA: TGTGCCAGCAGCTTCGGGGGAAAGCAGTTCTTC.

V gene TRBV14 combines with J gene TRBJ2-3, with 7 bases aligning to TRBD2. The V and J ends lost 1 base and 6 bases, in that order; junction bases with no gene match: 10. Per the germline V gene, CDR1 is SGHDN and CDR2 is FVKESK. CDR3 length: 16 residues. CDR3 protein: CASSQGGRARVDTQYF. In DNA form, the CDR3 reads TGTGCCAGCAGCCAAGGGGGGAGGGCCCGAGTGGATACGCAGTATTTT.

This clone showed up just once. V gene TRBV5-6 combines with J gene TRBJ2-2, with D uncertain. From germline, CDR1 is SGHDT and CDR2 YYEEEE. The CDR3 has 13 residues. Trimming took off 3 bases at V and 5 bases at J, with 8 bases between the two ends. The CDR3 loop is CASSWLSTGELFF. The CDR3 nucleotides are TGTGCCAGCAGCTGGCTATCGACCGGGGAGCTGTTTTTT.